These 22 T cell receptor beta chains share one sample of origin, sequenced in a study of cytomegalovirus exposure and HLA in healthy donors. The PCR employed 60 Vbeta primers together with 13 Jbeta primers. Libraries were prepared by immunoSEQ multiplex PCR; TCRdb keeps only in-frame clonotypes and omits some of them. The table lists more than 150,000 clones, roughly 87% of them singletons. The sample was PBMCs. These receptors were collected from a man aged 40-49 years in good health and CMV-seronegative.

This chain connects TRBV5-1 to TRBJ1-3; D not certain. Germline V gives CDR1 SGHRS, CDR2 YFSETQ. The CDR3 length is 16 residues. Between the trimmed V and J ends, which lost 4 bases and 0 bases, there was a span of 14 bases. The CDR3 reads CASSPGTPSSGNTIYF. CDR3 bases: TGCGCCAGCAGCCCGGGAACACCTTCCTCTGGAAACACCATATATTTT.

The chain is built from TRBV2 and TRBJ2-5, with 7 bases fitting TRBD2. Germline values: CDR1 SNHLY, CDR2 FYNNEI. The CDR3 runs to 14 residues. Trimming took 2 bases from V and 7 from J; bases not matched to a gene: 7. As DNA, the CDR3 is TGTGCCAGCAGTGAACGTACGGGGGGTGGGACCCAGTACTTC. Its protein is CASSERTGGGTQYF.

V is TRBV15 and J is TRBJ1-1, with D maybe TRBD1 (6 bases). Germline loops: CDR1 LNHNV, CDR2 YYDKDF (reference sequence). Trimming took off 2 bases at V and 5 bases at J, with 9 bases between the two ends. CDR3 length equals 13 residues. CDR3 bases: TGTGCCACCAGCAGAACAACAGGGACTGAAGCTTTCTTT. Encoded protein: CATSRTTGTEAFF.

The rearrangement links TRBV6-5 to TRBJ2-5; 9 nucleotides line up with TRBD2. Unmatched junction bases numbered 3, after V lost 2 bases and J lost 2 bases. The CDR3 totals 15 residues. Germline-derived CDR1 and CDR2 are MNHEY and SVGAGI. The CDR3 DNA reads TGTGCCAGCAGTTACGCGGGGGGGTTACAAGAGACCCAGTACTTC. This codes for CASSYAGGLQETQYF.

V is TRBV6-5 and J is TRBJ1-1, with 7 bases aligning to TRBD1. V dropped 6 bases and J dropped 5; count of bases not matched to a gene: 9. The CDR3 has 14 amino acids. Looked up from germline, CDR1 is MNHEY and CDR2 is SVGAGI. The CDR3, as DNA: TGTGCCAGCAGGACCTACAGGGGAAGGACTGAAGCTTTCTTT. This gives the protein CASRTYRGRTEAFF.

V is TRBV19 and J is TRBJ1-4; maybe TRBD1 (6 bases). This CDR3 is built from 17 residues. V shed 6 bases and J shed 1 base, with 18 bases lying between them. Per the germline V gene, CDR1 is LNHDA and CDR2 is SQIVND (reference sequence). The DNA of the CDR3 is TGTGCCAGTAGGAGCAGGGGTATATTTGGAACTAATGAAAAACTGTTTTTT. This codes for CASRSRGIFGTNEKLFF.

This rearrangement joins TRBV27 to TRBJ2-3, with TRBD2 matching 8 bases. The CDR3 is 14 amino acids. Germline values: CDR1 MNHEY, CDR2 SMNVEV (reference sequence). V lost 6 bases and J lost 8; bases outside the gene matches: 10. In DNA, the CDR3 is TGTGCCAGCAGCCCCTTCGGGGGGGTCGGTACGCAGTATTTT. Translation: CASSPFGGVGTQYF.

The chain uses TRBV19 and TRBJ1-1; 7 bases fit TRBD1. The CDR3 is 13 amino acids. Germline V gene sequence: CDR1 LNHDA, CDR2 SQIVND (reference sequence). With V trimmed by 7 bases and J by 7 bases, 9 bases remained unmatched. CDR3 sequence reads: CASTMGDSLEAFF. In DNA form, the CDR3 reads TGTGCCAGTACCATGGGGGACAGCCTTGAAGCTTTCTTT.

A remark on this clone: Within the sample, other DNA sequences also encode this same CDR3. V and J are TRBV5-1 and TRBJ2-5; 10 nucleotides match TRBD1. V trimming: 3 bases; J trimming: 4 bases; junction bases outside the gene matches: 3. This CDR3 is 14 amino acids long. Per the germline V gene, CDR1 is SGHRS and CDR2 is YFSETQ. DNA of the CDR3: TGCGCCAGCAGCTCGGGACAGGGGAGAGAGACCCAGTACTTC. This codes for CASSSGQGRETQYF.

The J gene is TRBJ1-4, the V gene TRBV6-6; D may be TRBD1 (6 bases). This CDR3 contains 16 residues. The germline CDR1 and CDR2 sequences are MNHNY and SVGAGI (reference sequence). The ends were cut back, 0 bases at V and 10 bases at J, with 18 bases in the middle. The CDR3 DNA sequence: TGTGCCAGCAGTTACTCGGCTACGACGGGGGGGCGAAAACTGTTTTTT. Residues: CASSYSATTGGRKLFF.

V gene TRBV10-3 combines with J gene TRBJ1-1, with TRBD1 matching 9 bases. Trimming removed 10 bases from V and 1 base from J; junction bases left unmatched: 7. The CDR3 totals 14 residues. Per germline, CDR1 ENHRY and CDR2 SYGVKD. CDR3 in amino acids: CATDRGQGNTEAFF. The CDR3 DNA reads TGTGCCACCGACAGGGGACAGGGGAACACTGAAGCTTTCTTT.

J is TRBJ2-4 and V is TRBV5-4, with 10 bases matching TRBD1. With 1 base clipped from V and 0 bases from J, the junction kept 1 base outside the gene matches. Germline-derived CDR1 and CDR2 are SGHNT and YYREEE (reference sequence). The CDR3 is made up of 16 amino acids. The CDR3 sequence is CASSLWDRGAKNIQYF. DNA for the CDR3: TGTGCCAGCAGCTTGTGGGACAGGGGAGCCAAAAACATTCAGTACTTC.

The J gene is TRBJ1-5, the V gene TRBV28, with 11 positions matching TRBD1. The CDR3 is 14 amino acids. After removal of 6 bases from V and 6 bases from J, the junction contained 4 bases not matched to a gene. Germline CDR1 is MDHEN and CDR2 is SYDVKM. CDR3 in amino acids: CASSRTGGSQPQHF. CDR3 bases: TGTGCCAGCAGCAGGACAGGGGGCAGTCAGCCCCAGCATTTT.

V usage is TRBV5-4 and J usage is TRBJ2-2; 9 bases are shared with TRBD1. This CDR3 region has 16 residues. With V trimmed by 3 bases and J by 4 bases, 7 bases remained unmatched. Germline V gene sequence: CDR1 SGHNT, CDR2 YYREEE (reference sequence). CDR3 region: CASSSDRGAATGELFF. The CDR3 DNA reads TGTGCCAGCAGCTCAGACAGGGGGGCGGCCACCGGGGAGCTGTTTTTT. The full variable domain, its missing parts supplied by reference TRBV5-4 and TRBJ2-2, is ETGVTQSPTHLIKTRGQQVTLRCSSQSGHNTVSWYQQALGQGPQFIFQYYREEENGRGNFPPRFSGLQFPNYSSELNVNALELDDSALYLCASSSDRGAATGELFFGEGSRLTVL.

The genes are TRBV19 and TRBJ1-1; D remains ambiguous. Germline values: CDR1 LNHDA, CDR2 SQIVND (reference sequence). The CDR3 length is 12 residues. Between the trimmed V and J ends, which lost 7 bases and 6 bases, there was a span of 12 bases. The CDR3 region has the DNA TGTGCCAGTAATTATAGAGGGTCTGAAGCTTTCTTT. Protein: CASNYRGSEAFF.

CDR3: CASSYSPSGSYEQYF. In DNA, the CDR3 is TGTGCCAGCAGTTACTCGCCTAGCGGGAGTTACGAGCAGTACTTC. The chain recombines TRBV6-5 with TRBJ2-7; the match to TRBD2 covers 10 bases. Germline V gene data show CDR1 as MNHEY and CDR2 as SVGAGI. The CDR3 consists of 15 residues. After removal of 0 bases from V and 4 bases from J, the junction contained 3 bases not matched to a gene.

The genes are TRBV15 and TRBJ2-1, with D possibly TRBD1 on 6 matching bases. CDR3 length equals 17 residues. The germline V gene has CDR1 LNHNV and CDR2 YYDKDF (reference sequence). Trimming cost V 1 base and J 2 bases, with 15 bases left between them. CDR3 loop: CATSRVIQGRAYNEQFF. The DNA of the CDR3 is TGTGCCACCAGCAGAGTCATACAGGGCCGGGCCTACAATGAGCAGTTCTTC.

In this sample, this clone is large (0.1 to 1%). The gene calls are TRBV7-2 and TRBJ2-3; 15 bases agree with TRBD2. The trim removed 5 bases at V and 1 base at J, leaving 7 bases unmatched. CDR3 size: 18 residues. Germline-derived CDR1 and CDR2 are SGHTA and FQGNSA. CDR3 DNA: TGTGCCAGCAGCCTGGGGACTAGCGGGAGGTTGGGCACAGATACGCAGTATTTT. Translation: CASSLGTSGRLGTDTQYF. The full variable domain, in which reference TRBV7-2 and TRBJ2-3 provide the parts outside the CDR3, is GAGVSQSPSNKVTEKGKDVELRCDPISGHTALYWYRQSLGQGLEFLIYFQGNSAPDKSGLPSDRFSAERTGGSVSTLTIQRTQQEDSAVYLCASSLGTSGRLGTDTQYFGPGTRLTVL.

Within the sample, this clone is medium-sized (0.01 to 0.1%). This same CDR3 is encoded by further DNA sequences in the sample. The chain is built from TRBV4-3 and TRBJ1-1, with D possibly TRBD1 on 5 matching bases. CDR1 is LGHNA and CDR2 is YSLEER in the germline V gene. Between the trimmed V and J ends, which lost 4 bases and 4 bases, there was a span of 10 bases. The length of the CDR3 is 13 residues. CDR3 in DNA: TGCGCCAGCAGCCTGATGGGGGGCACTGAAGCTTTCTTT. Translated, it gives CASSLMGGTEAFF.

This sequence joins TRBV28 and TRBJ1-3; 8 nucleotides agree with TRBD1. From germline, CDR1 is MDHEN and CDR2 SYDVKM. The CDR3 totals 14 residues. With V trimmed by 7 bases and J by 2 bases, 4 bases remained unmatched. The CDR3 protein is CASIGTGTGNTIYF. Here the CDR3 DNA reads TGTGCCAGCATCGGGACAGGTACTGGAAACACCATATATTTT.

This CDR3 is CASSSPSGPAYEQYF. CDR3 in DNA: TGTGCCAGCAGTTCTCCTAGCGGGCCAGCCTACGAGCAGTACTTC. The V gene is TRBV28, the J gene TRBJ2-7; TRBD2 matches at 8 bases. This CDR3 comprises 15 residues. With 4 bases clipped from V and 2 bases from J, the junction kept 7 bases outside the gene matches. Germline V gives CDR1 MDHEN, CDR2 SYDVKM.

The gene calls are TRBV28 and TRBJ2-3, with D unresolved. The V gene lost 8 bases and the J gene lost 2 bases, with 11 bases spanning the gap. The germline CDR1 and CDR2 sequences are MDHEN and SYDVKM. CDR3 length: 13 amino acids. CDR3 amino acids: CASWAAFTDTQYF. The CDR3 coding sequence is TGTGCCAGCTGGGCAGCCTTCACAGATACGCAGTATTTT. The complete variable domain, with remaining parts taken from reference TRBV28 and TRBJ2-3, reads DVKVTQSSRYLVKRTGEKVFLECVQDMDHENMFWYRQDPGLGLRLIYFSYDVKMKEKGDIPEGYSVSREKKERFSLILESASTNQTSMYLCASWAAFTDTQYFGPGTRLTVL.